A single sample gave rise to the 27 T cell receptor beta chains below, sequenced in a study of Tregs in tolerant kidney transplant recipients. TCRdb keeps only in-frame clones here, not all; method: immunoSEQ multiplex PCR. The top ten clones hold 0.34% of a sample with about 110,000 clones, 90% of them seen once. Sample: CD4+ T cells from blood, taken before the transplant. All receptors come from a human donor who received a combined kidney and bone marrow transplant.

The rearrangement links TRBV7-7 to TRBJ2-5, with a possible D match to TRBD1 (5 bases). Trimming took 1 base from V and 4 from J, leaving 13 bases between them. Germline V gene lookup returns CDR1 SSHAT and CDR2 FNYEAQ (reference sequence). The CDR3 is 15 amino acids. CDR3 sequence (DNA): TGTGCCAGCAGCTTAGTTGGGGCGACGGGAGAGACCCAGTACTTC. This gives the protein CASSLVGATGETQYF.

The V gene is TRBV18, the J gene TRBJ2-1; TRBD2 aligns across 10 bases. V dropped 2 bases and J dropped 3; count of bases not matched to a gene: 10. CDR1 and CDR2 from the germline V gene are KGHSH and LQKENI. There are 18 residues in the CDR3. CDR3 residues: CASSPGITSGNDYNEQFF. CDR3 nucleotide sequence: TGTGCCAGCTCACCAGGGATAACTAGCGGGAACGACTACAATGAGCAGTTCTTC.

This clone has just a few counts. The V gene is TRBV15, the J gene TRBJ1-1; no definite D call. V lost 0 bases and J lost 6, with 8 bases in between. This CDR3 has 13 amino acids. Germline V gives CDR1 LNHNV, CDR2 YYDKDF (reference sequence). This CDR3 reads CATSRDQAAEAFF. CDR3 DNA: TGTGCCACCAGCAGAGATCAGGCAGCTGAAGCTTTCTTT.

The chain employs TRBV5-1 and TRBJ1-2, with D maybe TRBD1 (6 bases). The CDR3 is 15 residues long. Trimming pared 1 base from V and 1 base from J, leaving 11 bases between. CDR1 is SGHRS and CDR2 is YFSETQ in the germline V gene. The CDR3 coding sequence is TGCGCCAGCAGCTTGAGCAGGGGCATTAACTATGGCTACACCTTC. Amino acid sequence: CASSLSRGINYGYTF.

The J gene is TRBJ2-5, the V gene TRBV28, with 9 bases fitting TRBD2. V shed 6 bases, J shed 5 bases, and the junction held 10 bases outside the gene matches. The CDR3 has 15 residues. CDR1 is MDHEN and CDR2 is SYDVKM in the germline V gene. The CDR3 bases are TGTGCCAGCAGCCCGACGGCGGGAGGGGGCGAGACCCAGTACTTC. Translating it yields CASSPTAGGGETQYF.

J is TRBJ1-1 and V is TRBV5-1; 8 nucleotides match TRBD1. The CDR3 consists of 14 residues. The V gene's germline CDR1 is SGHRS and CDR2 YFSETQ. Losses at the gene ends were 4 bases for V and 1 base for J; bases not matched to a gene: 3. The CDR3 spells CASSPQGGNTEAFF. The CDR3 bases are TGCGCCAGCAGCCCACAGGGGGGGAACACTGAAGCTTTCTTT.

This clone has a single count. This rearrangement joins TRBV9 to TRBJ1-1; 8 bases map to TRBD1. The germline V gene encodes CDR1 SGDLS and CDR2 YYNGEE. The CDR3 is 15 residues long. V shed 3 bases, J shed 1 base, and the junction held 5 bases outside the gene matches. The CDR3 here is CASSAPQGANTEAFF. The DNA for the CDR3 is TGTGCCAGCAGCGCGCCCCAGGGGGCGAACACTGAAGCTTTCTTT.

The chain is built from TRBV28 and TRBJ1-1; D ambiguous. Germline lookup yields CDR1 MDHEN and CDR2 SYDVKM. CDR3 length: 17 residues. V was cut by 6 bases and J by 3 bases, with 23 bases left in between. CDR3 sequence reads: CASSRIRALGRDTEAFF. DNA of the CDR3: TGTGCCAGCAGCCGAATCCGGGCCCTAGGGAGAGACACTGAAGCTTTCTTT.

The chain joins TRBV5-5 to TRBJ2-6; D not certain. The CDR3 has 13 amino acids. CDR1 and CDR2 from the germline V gene are SGHKS and YYEKEE (reference sequence). Deletions cut 2 bases from V and 12 bases from J, with 12 bases between. Here the CDR3 reads CASSLLPSGVLTF. CDR3 coding DNA: TGTGCCAGCAGCTTACTCCCTTCTGGCGTCCTGACTTTC.

The chain combines TRBV5-5 with TRBJ1-4, with TRBD1 identical over 9 bases. CDR1 and CDR2 (germline): SGHKS, YYEKEE (reference sequence). This CDR3 contains 16 residues. V was clipped by 3 bases and J by 8 bases; unmatched bases: 11. This chain's CDR3 is CASSSGIRTGVEKLFF. The CDR3 region has the DNA TGTGCCAGCAGCTCAGGAATTAGGACAGGGGTAGAAAAACTGTTTTTT.

The chain joins TRBV19 to TRBJ2-1; 9 nucleotides align to TRBD2. V trimming: 5 bases; J trimming: 5 bases; junction bases outside the gene matches: 7. This CDR3 contains 15 residues. The germline gives CDR1 LNHDA, CDR2 SQIVND (reference sequence). The CDR3 protein is CASSPPGLAHNEQFF. As DNA, the CDR3 is TGTGCCAGTAGTCCCCCGGGACTAGCCCACAATGAGCAGTTCTTC.

The rearrangement joins TRBV18 to TRBJ2-3; 7 nucleotides match TRBD1. The CDR3 loop spans 16 amino acids. V shed 3 bases, J shed 0 bases, and the junction held 6 bases outside the gene matches. Germline values: CDR1 KGHSH, CDR2 LQKENI. This CDR3 reads CASSPPQGVSTDTQYF. As DNA, the CDR3 is TGTGCCAGCTCACCCCCCCAGGGGGTGAGCACAGATACGCAGTATTTT.

The genes are TRBV2 and TRBJ1-2; D unresolved. CDR1 is SNHLY, CDR2 FYNNEI, per germline. The CDR3 contains 14 residues. The V gene lost 6 bases and the J gene lost 3 bases, with 14 bases spanning the gap. The CDR3 sequence: CASSGGYGYYGYTF. The CDR3 DNA follows: TGTGCCAGCAGCGGAGGGTACGGGTACTATGGCTACACCTTC.

This clone was found once. V usage is TRBV5-6 and J usage is TRBJ1-5; D is possibly TRBD1 (5 bases). The germline V gene encodes CDR1 SGHDT and CDR2 YYEEEE. This CDR3 is 14 amino acids long. The ends were cut back, 1 base at V and 2 bases at J, with 7 bases in the middle. The CDR3 sequence: CASSLWGGNQPQHF. Here the CDR3 DNA reads TGTGCCAGCAGCTTGTGGGGGGGCAATCAGCCCCAGCATTTT.

This clone was counted once. V and J are TRBV5-1 and TRBJ2-2, with 9 bases that match TRBD1. CDR1 is SGHRS and CDR2 is YFSETQ in the germline V gene. V lost 7 bases and J lost 7; bases outside the gene matches: 8. This CDR3 has 14 residues. CDR3 region: CASPTGGGGGELFF. In DNA, the CDR3 is TGCGCCAGCCCAACAGGGGGCGGAGGCGGGGAGCTGTTTTTT.

The CDR3 sequence is CASSSAGGRNTGELFF. In DNA form, the CDR3 reads TGTGCCAGCAGTTCCGCGGGTGGCCGGAACACCGGGGAGCTGTTTTTT. The chain carries TRBV28 and TRBJ2-2, with a weak D call TRBD2 (5 bases). The CDR3 runs to 16 residues. Germline loops: CDR1 MDHEN, CDR2 SYDVKM. V lost 4 bases and J 1 base, leaving 13 bases between the germline ends.

The gene calls are TRBV7-9 and TRBJ2-3; 7 bases are a match to TRBD1. There are 14 residues in the CDR3. With 1 base clipped from V and 3 bases from J, the junction kept 1 base outside the gene matches. Per germline, CDR1 SEHNR and CDR2 FQNEAQ (reference sequence). The DNA of the CDR3 is TGTGCCAGCAGCTTAGTGGGACAGACAGATACGCAGTATTTT. Translating gives CASSLVGQTDTQYF.

This clone appeared once. J is TRBJ1-1 and V is TRBV6-1, with D unresolved. This CDR3 has 14 residues. Germline V gives CDR1 MNHNS, CDR2 SASEGT. V gave up 4 bases and J gave up 2 bases, with 11 bases separating them. CDR3 DNA sequence: TGTGCCAGCAGTGGTGCAGGCCCCAACACTGAAGCTTTCTTT. Translating it yields CASSGAGPNTEAFF.

This clone came up once. This sequence joins TRBV10-3 and TRBJ2-1; 8 bases agree with TRBD1. Germline V CDR1 and CDR2: ENHRY, SYGVKD. Unmatched junction bases numbered 6, after V lost 6 bases and J lost 8 bases. The CDR3 has 13 amino acids. The CDR3 coding sequence is TGTGCCATCAGCGAGACAGGGGACCATGAGCAGTTCTTC. Its protein is CAISETGDHEQFF.

The rearrangement joins TRBV25-1 to TRBJ2-7, with D perhaps matching TRBD1 (5 bases). The V end was cut by 5 bases, the J end by 4 bases, with 15 bases between. Germline values: CDR1 MGHDK, CDR2 SYGVNS. This CDR3 comprises 14 residues. The CDR3 region is CASSRRDSPYEQYF. The CDR3 nucleotides read TGTGCCAGCAGTAGGCGAGACAGCCCATACGAGCAGTACTTC.

This rearrangement joins TRBV7-2 to TRBJ2-5; D not certain. Germline V gene data show CDR1 as SGHTA and CDR2 as FQGNSA. The CDR3 runs to 11 residues. Trimming stripped 5 bases from V and 5 bases from J, with 6 bases between. In DNA, the CDR3 is TGTGCCAGCAGCCCGAGGGAGACCCAGTACTTC. As protein: CASSPRETQYF. The whole variable domain, filled in from reference TRBV7-2 and TRBJ2-5, reads GAGVSQSPSNKVTEKGKDVELRCDPISGHTALYWYRQSLGQGLEFLIYFQGNSAPDKSGLPSDRFSAERTGGSVSTLTIQRTQQEDSAVYLCASSPRETQYFGPGTRLLVL.

The chain is built from TRBV6-5 and TRBJ2-7; 11 positions match TRBD1. The J segment lost 5 bases and the V segment lost 6 bases, leaving 9 bases of the junction unmatched. Germline V CDR1 and CDR2: MNHEY, SVGAGI. The CDR3 runs to 15 residues. CDR3 DNA: TGTGCCAGCAGCTCATGGACAGGGGGCAGGGACGAGCAGTACTTC. Translating gives CASSSWTGGRDEQYF.

The rearrangement links TRBV2 to TRBJ2-7; TRBD1 matches at 10 bases. The CDR3 is 16 amino acids. The germline gives CDR1 SNHLY, CDR2 FYNNEI. V trimming: 4 bases; J trimming: 1 base; junction bases outside the gene matches: 7. The CDR3 coding sequence is TGTGCCAGCAGTGGTCCCGGGACAGGGGCATCCTACGAGCAGTACTTC. The encoded protein is CASSGPGTGASYEQYF.

This rearrangement joins TRBV18 to TRBJ1-1, with a possible D match to TRBD1 (6 bases). CDR3 length: 16 residues. Trimming cost V 4 bases and J 5 bases, with 20 bases left between them. CDR1 and CDR2 (germline): KGHSH, LQKENI. CDR3 DNA sequence: TGTGCCAGCTCACTCGACCAGGGGTATGTGGGAACTGAAGCTTTCTTT. It translates to CASSLDQGYVGTEAFF.

V and J are TRBV7-9 and TRBJ2-1, with TRBD2 matching 12 bases. This CDR3 is built from 14 residues. V dropped 4 bases and J dropped 7; count of bases not matched to a gene: 2. Looked up from germline, CDR1 is SEHNR and CDR2 is FQNEAQ (reference sequence). CDR3 residues: CASSWGTSGNEQFF. The CDR3 region has the DNA TGTGCCAGCAGCTGGGGGACTAGCGGGAATGAGCAGTTCTTC. Together with reference TRBV7-9 and TRBJ2-1, the CDR3 gives the full variable domain: DTGVSQNPRHKITKRGQNVTFRCDPISEHNRLYWYRQTLGQGPEFLTYFQNEAQLEKSRLLSDRFSAERPKGSFSTLEIQRTEQGDSAMYLCASSWGTSGNEQFFGPGTRLTVL.

The chain uses TRBV28 and TRBJ2-5; possible D gene TRBD2, 7 bases. This CDR3 has 16 amino acids. Trimming stripped 1 base from V and 4 bases from J, with 16 bases between. In germline, CDR1 is MDHEN, CDR2 SYDVKM. CDR3 region: CASSLLGRGTRETQYF. The CDR3 nucleotides read TGTGCCAGCAGTTTATTGGGGAGGGGGACCCGAGAGACCCAGTACTTC.

The chain uses TRBV29-1 and TRBJ2-1; D might be TRBD2 (6 bases). Germline CDR1 is SQVTM and CDR2 is ANQGSEA. Trimming stripped 4 bases from V and 4 bases from J, with 14 bases between. The CDR3 runs to 14 residues. The CDR3 loop is CSVGFRGSYNEQFF. The DNA of the CDR3 is TGCAGCGTTGGGTTCCGGGGGTCGTACAATGAGCAGTTCTTC.